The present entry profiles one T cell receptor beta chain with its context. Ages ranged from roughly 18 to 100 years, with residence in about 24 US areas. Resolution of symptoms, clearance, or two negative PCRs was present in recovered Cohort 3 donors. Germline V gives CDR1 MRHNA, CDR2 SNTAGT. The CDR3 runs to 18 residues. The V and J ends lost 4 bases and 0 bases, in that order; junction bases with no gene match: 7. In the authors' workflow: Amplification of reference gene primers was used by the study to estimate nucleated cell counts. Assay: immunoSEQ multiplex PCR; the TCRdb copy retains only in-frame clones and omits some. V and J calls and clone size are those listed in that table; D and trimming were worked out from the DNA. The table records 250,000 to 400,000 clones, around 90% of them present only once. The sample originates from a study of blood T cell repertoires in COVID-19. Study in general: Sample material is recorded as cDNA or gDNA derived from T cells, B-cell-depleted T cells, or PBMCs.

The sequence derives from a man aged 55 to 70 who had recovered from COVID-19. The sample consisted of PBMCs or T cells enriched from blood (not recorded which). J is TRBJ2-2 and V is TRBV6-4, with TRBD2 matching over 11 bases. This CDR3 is CASSVLAGGLANTGELFF. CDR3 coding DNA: TGTGCCAGCAGTGTCCTAGCGGGAGGCTTAGCGAACACCGGGGAGCTGTTTTTT.